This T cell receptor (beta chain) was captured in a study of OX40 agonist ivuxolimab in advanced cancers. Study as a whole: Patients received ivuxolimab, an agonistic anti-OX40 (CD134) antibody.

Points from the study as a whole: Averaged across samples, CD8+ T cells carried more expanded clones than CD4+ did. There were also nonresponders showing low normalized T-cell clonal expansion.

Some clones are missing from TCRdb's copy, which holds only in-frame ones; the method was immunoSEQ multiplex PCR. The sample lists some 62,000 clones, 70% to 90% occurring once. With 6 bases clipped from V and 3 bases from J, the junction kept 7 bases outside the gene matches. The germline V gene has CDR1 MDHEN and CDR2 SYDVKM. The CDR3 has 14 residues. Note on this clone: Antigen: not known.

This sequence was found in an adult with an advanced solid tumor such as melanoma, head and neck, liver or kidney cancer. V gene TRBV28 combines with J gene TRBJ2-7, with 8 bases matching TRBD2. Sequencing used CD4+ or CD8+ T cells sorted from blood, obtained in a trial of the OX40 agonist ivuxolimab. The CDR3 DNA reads TGTGCCAGCAGGCGGGGGGAGAGTAACTACGAGCAGTACTTC. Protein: CASRRGESNYEQYF.